These 8 T cell receptor beta chains were sequenced from one sample in a study of response to subunit inactivated influenza vaccine. TCRdb itself ran the RT-PCR reads through MiXCR, one entry per CDR3 protein. The data show a few hundred thousand distinct CDR3 sequences, with around 15% seen just once and over 8.5% held by the top ten. The sample in question was PBMCs from blood, obtained approximately 12 days after vaccination. Every receptor here comes from a man aged 45-65 years who received an inactivated influenza vaccine.

The chain links TRBV5-6 to TRBJ2-1; TRBD1 matches at 7 bases. Germline V gene lookup returns CDR1 SGHDT and CDR2 YYEEEE. The length of the CDR3 is 12 residues. V was clipped by 4 bases and J by 9 bases; unmatched bases: 4. As DNA, the CDR3 is TGTGCCAGCAGCAGAACAGGGGTTGAGCAGTTCTTC. It encodes CASSRTGVEQFF.

The sample holds a few counts of this clonotype. The genes are TRBV6-1 and TRBJ2-1; TRBD2 agrees at 10 bases. The germline CDR1 and CDR2 sequences are MNHNS and SASEGT. This CDR3 has 15 residues. The V gene end was trimmed by 9 bases and the J gene end by 5 bases; junction bases not matched to a gene: 10. The CDR3: CASRSSGLAHNEQFF. CDR3 DNA sequence: TGTGCCAGTCGGTCCTCGGGACTAGCGCACAATGAGCAGTTCTTC.

This clonotype has a count of ten or more. This chain connects TRBV5-1 to TRBJ2-1, with 12 bases lining up with TRBD2. The germline gives CDR1 SGHRS, CDR2 YFSETQ. After removal of 4 bases from V and 10 bases from J, the junction contained 9 bases not matched to a gene. There are 15 residues in the CDR3. Written as DNA, the CDR3 is TGCGCCAGCAGCCAACTAGCGGGAGGTGGCGCGGAGCAGTTCTTC. Translating gives CASSQLAGGGAEQFF. The full variable domain, its missing parts supplied by reference TRBV5-1 and TRBJ2-1, is KAGVTQTPRYLIKTRGQQVTLSCSPISGHRSVSWYQQTPGQGLQFLFEYFSETQRNKGNFPGRFSGRQFSNSRSEMNVSTLELGDSALYLCASSQLAGGGAEQFFGPGTRLTVL.

The gene calls are TRBV12-3 or TRBV12-4 and TRBJ2-1, with 11 bases identical to TRBD2. The CDR3 length is 15 residues. J gave up 3 bases and V 5 bases, and 3 bases lay outside the gene matches. This CDR3 reads CASSKTSGSYNEQFF. As DNA, the CDR3 is TGTGCCAGCAGTAAAACTAGCGGGAGCTACAATGAGCAGTTCTTC.

The V and J genes are TRBV7-9 and TRBJ1-2, with 8 nucleotides matching TRBD1. Unmatched junction bases numbered 11, after V lost 5 bases and J lost 6 bases. This CDR3 contains 15 residues. The germline V gene has CDR1 SEHNR and CDR2 FQNEAQ (reference sequence). The CDR3 coding sequence is TGTGCCAGCAGCCTAGGACAGGGAACGGGAGATGGCTACACCTTC. Amino acid sequence: CASSLGQGTGDGYTF.

Only a few counts were recorded for this clonotype. The J gene is TRBJ2-2, the V gene TRBV6-1; TRBD2 matches at 10 bases. The CDR3 has 17 amino acids. V lost 3 bases to trimming and J lost 6 bases; unmatched junction nucleotides: 10. CDR1 and CDR2 from the germline V gene are MNHNS and SASEGT. This CDR3 is CASSESGGASMAGELFF. CDR3 coding DNA: TGTGCCAGCAGTGAGAGCGGGGGGGCCTCCATGGCCGGGGAGCTGTTTTTT.

J is TRBJ2-2 and V is TRBV21-1; the D call TRBD1 from the table was never checked on the DNA. TRBV21-1 corresponds to a pseudogene. This CDR3 region has 16 residues. The CDR3 spells CASSNPGQGNTGELFF. The DNA of the CDR3 is TGTGCCAGCAGCAACCCCGGACAGGGGAACACCGGGGAGCTGTTTTTT.

This chain joins TRBV27 and TRBJ2-1; 9 bases map to TRBD2. The germline V gene encodes CDR1 MNHEY and CDR2 SMNVEV (reference sequence). Germline trimming cut 4 bases from V and 6 bases from J; bases unmatched to any gene: 7. CDR3 length: 15 residues. In DNA form, the CDR3 reads TGTGCCAGCAGTTGGGCGGGGGGGCCTCTCAATGAGCAGTTCTTC. Protein: CASSWAGGPLNEQFF.